The TCR beta chain under discussion was sequenced for a study of persistence of HIV-infected CD4 T cells. This was the immunoSEQ version 4 assay in survey mode. The assay was immunoSEQ multiplex PCR, and TCRdb's table has in-frame clones only and misses some. The sample contains some 13,000 clones, about 66% of which appear only once. As for this clone: Its antigen is not identified.

Trimming cost V 3 bases and J 5 bases, with 8 bases left between them. Germline V gene sequence: CDR1 LNHDA, CDR2 SQIVND (reference sequence). The CDR3 totals 12 residues. Cells were stimulated with overlapping HIV-1 Gag 15-mer peptides. Sorting of responding CD4+ T cells relied on upregulated CD40 ligand together with CD69. The sample in question was CD4+ T cells sorted from PBMCs after roughly 17-hour stimulation, obtained from a patient who received antiretroviral therapy. The chain links TRBV19 to TRBJ2-7; no clear D. The TCR was taken from an adult man with HIV who was CMV-seropositive. CDR3 nucleotides: TGTGCCAGTAGTATGAGCACGAACGAGCAGTACTTC. The encoded protein is CASSMSTNEQYF.